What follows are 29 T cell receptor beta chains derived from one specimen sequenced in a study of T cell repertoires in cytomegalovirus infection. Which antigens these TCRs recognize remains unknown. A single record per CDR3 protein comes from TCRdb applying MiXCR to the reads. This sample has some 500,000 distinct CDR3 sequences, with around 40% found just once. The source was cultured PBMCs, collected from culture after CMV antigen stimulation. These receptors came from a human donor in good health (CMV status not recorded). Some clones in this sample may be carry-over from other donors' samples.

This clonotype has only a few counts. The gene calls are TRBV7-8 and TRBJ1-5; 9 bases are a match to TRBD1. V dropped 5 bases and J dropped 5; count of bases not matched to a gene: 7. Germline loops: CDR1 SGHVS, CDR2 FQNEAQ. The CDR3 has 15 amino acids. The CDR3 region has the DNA TGTGCCAGCAGCCCGTCCCGGGACAGGGATCAGCCCCAGCATTTT. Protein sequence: CASSPSRDRDQPQHF. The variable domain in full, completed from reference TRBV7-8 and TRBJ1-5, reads GAGVSQSPRYKVAKRGQDVALRCDPISGHVSLFWYQQALGQGPEFLTYFQNEAQLDKSGLPSDRFFAERPEGSVSTLKIQRTQQEDSAVYLCASSPSRDRDQPQHFGDGTRLSIL.

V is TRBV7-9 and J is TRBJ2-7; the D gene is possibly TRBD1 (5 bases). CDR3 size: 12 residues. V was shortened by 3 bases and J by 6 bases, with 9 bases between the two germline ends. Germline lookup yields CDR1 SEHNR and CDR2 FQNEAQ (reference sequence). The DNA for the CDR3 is TGTGCCAGCAGCTTCGGACAAGGCGAGCAGTACTTC. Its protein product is CASSFGQGEQYF.

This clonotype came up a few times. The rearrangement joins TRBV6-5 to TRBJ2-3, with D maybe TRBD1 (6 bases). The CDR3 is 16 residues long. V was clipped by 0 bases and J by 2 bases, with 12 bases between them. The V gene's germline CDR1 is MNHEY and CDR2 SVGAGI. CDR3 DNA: TGTGCCAGCAGTTACTCGAGAGGGGGACACACAGATACGCAGTATTTT. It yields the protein CASSYSRGGHTDTQYF.

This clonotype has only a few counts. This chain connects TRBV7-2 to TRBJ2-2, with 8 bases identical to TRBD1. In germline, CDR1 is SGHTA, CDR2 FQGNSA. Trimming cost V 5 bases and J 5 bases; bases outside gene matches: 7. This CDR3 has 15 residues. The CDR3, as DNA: TGTGCCAGCAGCCTGGACAGGGTAGATACCGGGGAGCTGTTTTTT. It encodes CASSLDRVDTGELFF.

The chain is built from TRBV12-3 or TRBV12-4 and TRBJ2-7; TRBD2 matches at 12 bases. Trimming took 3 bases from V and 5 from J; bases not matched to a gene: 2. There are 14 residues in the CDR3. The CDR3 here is CASSLTSGSDEQYF. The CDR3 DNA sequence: TGTGCCAGCAGTTTGACTAGCGGGAGCGACGAGCAGTACTTC.

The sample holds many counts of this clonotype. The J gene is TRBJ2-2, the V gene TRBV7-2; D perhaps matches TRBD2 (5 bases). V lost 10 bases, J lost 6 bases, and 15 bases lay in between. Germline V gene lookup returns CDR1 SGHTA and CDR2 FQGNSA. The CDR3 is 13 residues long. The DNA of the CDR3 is TGTGCCACCGCCCGGCGGGTTTCCGGGGAGCTGTTTTTT. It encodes CATARRVSGELFF.

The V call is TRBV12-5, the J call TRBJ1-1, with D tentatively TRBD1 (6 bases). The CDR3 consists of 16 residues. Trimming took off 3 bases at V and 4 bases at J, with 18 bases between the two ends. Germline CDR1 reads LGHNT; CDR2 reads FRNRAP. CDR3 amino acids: CASGFPKAGESTEAFF. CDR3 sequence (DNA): TGTGCTAGTGGTTTCCCCAAGGCAGGGGAGAGCACTGAAGCTTTCTTT.

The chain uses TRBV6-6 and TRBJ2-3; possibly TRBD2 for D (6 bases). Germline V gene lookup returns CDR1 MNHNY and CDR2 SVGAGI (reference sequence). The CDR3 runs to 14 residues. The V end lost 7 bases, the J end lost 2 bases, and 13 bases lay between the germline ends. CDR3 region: CASILGGTTDTQYF. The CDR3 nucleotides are TGTGCCAGCATCCTCGGGGGAACCACAGATACGCAGTATTTT.

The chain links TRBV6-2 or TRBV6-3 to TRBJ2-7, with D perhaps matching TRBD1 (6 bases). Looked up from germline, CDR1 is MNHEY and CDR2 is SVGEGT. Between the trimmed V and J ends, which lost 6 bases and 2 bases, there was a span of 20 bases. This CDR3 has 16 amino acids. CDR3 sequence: CASRDSTGWGAYEQYF. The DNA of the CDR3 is TGTGCCAGCAGAGATTCGACAGGTTGGGGAGCCTACGAGCAGTACTTC.

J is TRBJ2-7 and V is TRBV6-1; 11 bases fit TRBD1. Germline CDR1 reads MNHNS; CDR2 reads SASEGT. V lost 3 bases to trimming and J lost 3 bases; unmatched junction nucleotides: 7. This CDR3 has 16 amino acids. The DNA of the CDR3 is TGTGCCAGCAGTGATCCGGGACAGGGGGGAAACTACGAGCAGTACTTC. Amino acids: CASSDPGQGGNYEQYF.

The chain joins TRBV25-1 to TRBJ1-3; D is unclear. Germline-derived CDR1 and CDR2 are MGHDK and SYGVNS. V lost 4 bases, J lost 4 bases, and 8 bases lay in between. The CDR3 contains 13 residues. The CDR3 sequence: CASSVEAGNTIYF. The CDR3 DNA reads TGTGCCAGCAGTGTGGAAGCAGGAAACACCATATATTTT.

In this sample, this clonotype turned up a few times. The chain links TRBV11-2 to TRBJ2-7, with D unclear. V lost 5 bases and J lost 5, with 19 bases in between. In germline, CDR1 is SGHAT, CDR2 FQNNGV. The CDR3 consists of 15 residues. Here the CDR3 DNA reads TGTGCCAGCAGCCAACTTTATGTGGGGTCGGACGAGCAGTACTTC. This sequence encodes CASSQLYVGSDEQYF.

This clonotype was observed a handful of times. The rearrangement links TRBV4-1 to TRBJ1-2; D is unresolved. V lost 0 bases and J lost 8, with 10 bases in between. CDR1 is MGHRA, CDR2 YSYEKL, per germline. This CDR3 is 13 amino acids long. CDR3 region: CASSQDLADGYTF. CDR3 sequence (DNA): TGCGCCAGCAGCCAAGATCTTGCCGACGGCTACACCTTC.

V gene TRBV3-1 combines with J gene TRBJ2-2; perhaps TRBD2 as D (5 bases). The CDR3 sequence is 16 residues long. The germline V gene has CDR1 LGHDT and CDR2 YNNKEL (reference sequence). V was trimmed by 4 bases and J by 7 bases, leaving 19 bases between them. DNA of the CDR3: TGTGCCAGCAGCCCCAGCGGACTCTCAGTGGGCGGGGAGCTGTTTTTT. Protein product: CASSPSGLSVGGELFF.

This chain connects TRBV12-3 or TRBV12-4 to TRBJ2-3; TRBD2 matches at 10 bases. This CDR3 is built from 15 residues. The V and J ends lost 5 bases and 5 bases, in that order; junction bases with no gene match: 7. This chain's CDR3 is CASSKAGGFIDTQYF. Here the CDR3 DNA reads TGTGCCAGCAGTAAAGCGGGGGGGTTTATAGATACGCAGTATTTT.

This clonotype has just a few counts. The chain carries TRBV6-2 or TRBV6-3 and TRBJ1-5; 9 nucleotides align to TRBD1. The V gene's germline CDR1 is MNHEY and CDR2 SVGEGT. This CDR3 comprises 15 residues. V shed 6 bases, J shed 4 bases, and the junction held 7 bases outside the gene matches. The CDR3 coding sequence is TGTGCCAGCAGACTCTCCGGACAGGGGAATCAGCCCCAGCATTTT. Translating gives CASRLSGQGNQPQHF.

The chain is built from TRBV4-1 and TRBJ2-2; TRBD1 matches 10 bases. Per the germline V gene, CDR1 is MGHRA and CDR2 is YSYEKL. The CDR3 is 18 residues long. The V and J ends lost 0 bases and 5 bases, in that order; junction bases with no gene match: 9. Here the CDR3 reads CASSQDLRDRGGTGELFF. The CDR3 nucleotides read TGCGCCAGCAGCCAAGATCTTAGGGACAGGGGAGGAACCGGGGAGCTGTTTTTT.

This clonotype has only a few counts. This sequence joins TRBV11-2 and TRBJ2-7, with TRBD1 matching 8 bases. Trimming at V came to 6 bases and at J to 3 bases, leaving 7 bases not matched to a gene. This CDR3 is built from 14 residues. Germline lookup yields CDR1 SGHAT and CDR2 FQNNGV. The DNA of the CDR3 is TGTGCCAGCAGTCCGGACAGGGCATTCTACGAGCAGTACTTC. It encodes CASSPDRAFYEQYF.

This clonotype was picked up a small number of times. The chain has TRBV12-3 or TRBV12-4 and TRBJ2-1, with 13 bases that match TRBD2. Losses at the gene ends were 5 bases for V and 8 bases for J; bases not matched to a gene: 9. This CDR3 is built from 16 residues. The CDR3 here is CASSPPGLAGAHEQFF. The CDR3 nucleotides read TGTGCCAGCAGTCCCCCCGGACTAGCGGGGGCCCATGAGCAGTTCTTC.

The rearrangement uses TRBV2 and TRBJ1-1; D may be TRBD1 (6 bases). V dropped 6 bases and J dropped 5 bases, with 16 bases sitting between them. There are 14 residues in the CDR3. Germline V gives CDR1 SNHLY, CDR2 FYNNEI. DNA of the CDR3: TGTGCCAGCAGCCAGGGGTTTGGAGGGACTGAAGCTTTCTTT. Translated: CASSQGFGGTEAFF.

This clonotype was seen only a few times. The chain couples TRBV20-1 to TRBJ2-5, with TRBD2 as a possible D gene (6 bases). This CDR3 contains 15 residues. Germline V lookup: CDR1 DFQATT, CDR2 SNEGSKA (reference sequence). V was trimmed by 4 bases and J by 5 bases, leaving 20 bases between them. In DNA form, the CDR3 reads TGCAGTGCTACTCGGCCGGGCCCCCGGGGGGAGACCCAGTACTTC. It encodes CSATRPGPRGETQYF.

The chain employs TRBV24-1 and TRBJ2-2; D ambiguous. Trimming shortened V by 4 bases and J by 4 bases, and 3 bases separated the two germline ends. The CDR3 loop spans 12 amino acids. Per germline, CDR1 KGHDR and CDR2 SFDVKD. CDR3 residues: CATSEITGELFF. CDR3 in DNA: TGTGCCACCAGTGAGATCACCGGGGAGCTGTTTTTT.

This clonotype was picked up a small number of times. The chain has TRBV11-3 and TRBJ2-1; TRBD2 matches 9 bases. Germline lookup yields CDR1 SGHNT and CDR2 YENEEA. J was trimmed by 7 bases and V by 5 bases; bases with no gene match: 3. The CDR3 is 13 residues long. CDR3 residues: CASSSGGQNEQFF. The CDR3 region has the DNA TGTGCCAGCAGCAGCGGGGGGCAAAATGAGCAGTTCTTC.

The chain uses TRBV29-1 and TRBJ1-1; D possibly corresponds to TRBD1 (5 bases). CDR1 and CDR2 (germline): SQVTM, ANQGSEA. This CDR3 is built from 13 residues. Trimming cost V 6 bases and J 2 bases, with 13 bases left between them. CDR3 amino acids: CSVRQPINTEAFF. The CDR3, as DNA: TGCAGCGTCCGACAGCCCATTAACACTGAAGCTTTCTTT.

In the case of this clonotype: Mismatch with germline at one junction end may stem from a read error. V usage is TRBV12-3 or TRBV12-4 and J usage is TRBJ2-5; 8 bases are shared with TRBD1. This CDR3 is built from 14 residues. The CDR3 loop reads CASSWTGTEETQHF. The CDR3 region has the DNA TGTGCCAGCAGTTGGACAGGGACAGAAGAGACCCAGCACTTC.

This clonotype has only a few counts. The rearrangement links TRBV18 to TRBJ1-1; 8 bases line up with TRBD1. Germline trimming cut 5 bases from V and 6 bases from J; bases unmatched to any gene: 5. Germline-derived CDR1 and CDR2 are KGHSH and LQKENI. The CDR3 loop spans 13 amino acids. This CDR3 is CASSNRGEAEAFF. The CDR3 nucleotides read TGTGCCAGCTCAAACAGGGGGGAGGCTGAAGCTTTCTTT. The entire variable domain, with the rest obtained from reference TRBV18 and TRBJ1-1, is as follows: NAGVMQNPRHLVRRRGQEARLRCSPMKGHSHVYWYRQLPEEGLKFMVYLQKENIIDESGMPKERFSAEFPKEGPSILRIQQVVRGDSAAYFCASSNRGEAEAFFGQGTRLTVV.

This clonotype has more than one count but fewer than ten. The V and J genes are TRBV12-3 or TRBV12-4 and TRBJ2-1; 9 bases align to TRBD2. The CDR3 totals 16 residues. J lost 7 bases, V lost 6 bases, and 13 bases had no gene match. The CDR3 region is CASSSTGTSWTNEQFF. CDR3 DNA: TGTGCCAGCAGCTCGACCGGGACTAGCTGGACTAATGAGCAGTTCTTC.

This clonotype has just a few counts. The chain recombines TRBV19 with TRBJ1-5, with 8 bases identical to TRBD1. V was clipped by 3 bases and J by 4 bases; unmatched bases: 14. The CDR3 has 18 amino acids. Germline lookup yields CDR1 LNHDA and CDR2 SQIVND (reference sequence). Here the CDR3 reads CASSMRGGGTGGNQPQHF. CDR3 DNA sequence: TGTGCCAGTAGTATGCGGGGGGGAGGGACAGGAGGAAATCAGCCCCAGCATTTT.

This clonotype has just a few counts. The CDR3 is CATHRAGVLTGELFF. For the CDR3, the DNA is TGTGCCACCCACCGGGCGGGAGTATTAACCGGGGAGCTGTTTTTT. The chain links TRBV6-6 to TRBJ2-2, with 7 bases matching TRBD2. Trimming took 10 bases from V and 5 from J; bases not matched to a gene: 13. CDR1 and CDR2 from the germline V gene are MNHNY and SVGAGI (reference sequence). The CDR3 covers 15 residues.